This T cell receptor beta chain was captured in a study of cytomegalovirus exposure and HLA in healthy donors. Overall study context: An early data release held tens of millions of unique TCRs from HLA-typed donors. Study findings and constraints: In a later analysis, specific HLA alleles were associated with approximately 16,000 TCR beta sequences at a 0.05 false discovery rate. Roughly even sequencing depth across donors was the assumption behind the presence/absence analyses.

From germline, CDR1 is SGHAT and CDR2 FQNNGV. The CDR3 consists of 14 residues. The PCR was carried out with 60 Vbeta primers and 13 Jbeta primers. TCRdb keeps only in-frame clones here, not all; method: immunoSEQ multiplex PCR. The sample carries about 99,000 clones, over 65% recorded once. Concerning this clone: Antigen: not known.

This rearrangement joins TRBV11-2 to TRBJ2-5; D might be TRBD2 (5 bases). The assigned J gene may be wrong: the sequence end matches TRBJ2-7 better. Sequenced sample: PBMCs. This receptor was obtained from a woman in her thirties or forties in good health and CMV-seronegative. In DNA, the CDR3 is TGTGCCAGCAGCTTAGATTCCGGGGTTTACGAGCAGTACTTC. This encodes CASSLDSGVYEQYF.